These 26 T cell receptor beta chains were sequenced from one sample in a study of lymphopenia after photon versus proton radiotherapy. Measured with immunoSEQ multiplex PCR; TCRdb has only the in-frame clones, and not every one. The sample contains some 45,000 clones, approximately 80% of which appear only once. The material was peripheral blood, obtained from a patient treated with proton-based radiotherapy. The source of these receptors is a woman between 70 and 85 years old with pancreatic cancer.

The V call is TRBV30, the J call TRBJ2-3; D not certain. Per the germline V gene, CDR1 is GTSNPN and CDR2 is SVGIG (reference sequence). CDR3 length: 12 amino acids. Trimming removed 0 bases from V and 4 bases from J, with 5 bases in between. CDR3 protein: CAWSVQPDTQYF. Here the CDR3 DNA reads TGTGCCTGGAGTGTTCAGCCAGATACGCAGTATTTT.

In this sample, this clone turned up a few times. The rearrangement uses TRBV30 and TRBJ1-1; 7 bases align to TRBD1. V was pared by 2 bases and J by 6 bases, with 3 bases of the junction left unmatched. CDR1 GTSNPN and CDR2 SVGIG come from the germline V gene (reference sequence). The CDR3 sequence is 12 residues long. DNA for the CDR3: TGTGCCTGGAGTCCAGGGGGTCCTGAAGCTTTCTTT. Translating gives CAWSPGGPEAFF.

The V call is TRBV19, the J call TRBJ2-1; 10 bases align to TRBD2. CDR1 and CDR2 (germline): LNHDA, SQIVND (reference sequence). This CDR3 is 17 amino acids long. The trim removed 5 bases at V and 7 bases at J, leaving 14 bases unmatched. This CDR3 reads CASSPTSSGRTSNEQFF. For the CDR3, the DNA is TGTGCCAGTAGTCCAACCAGTAGCGGGAGGACGAGTAATGAGCAGTTCTTC.

The V call is TRBV6-5, the J call TRBJ2-1, with D uncertain. In germline, CDR1 is MNHEY, CDR2 SVGAGI. The CDR3 is 15 residues long. Trimming removed 2 bases from V and 2 bases from J, with 10 bases in between. This CDR3 is CASSYKPLTYNEQFF. The CDR3 bases are TGTGCCAGCAGTTACAAGCCCCTTACCTACAATGAGCAGTTCTTC.

The V gene is TRBV7-2, the J gene TRBJ1-5; D is possibly TRBD1 (5 bases). The V gene lost 4 bases and the J gene lost 4 bases, with 8 bases spanning the gap. Germline loops: CDR1 SGHTA, CDR2 FQGNSA. The length of the CDR3 is 13 residues. DNA for the CDR3: TGTGCCAGCAGCTCATGGGGGAATCAGCCCCAGCATTTT. Its protein product is CASSSWGNQPQHF.

The chain links TRBV7-9 to TRBJ2-1; perhaps TRBD1 as D (5 bases). V gave up 2 bases and J gave up 2 bases, with 19 bases separating them. Germline V gene sequence: CDR1 SEHNR, CDR2 FQNEAQ (reference sequence). CDR3 length: 18 amino acids. The CDR3 coding sequence is TGTGCCAGCAGCTTACGGTGGGGCACAGCCATGCCCTACAATGAGCAGTTCTTC. This gives the protein CASSLRWGTAMPYNEQFF.

This clone was detected only once. V is TRBV5-1 and J is TRBJ2-1, with D maybe TRBD2 (6 bases). CDR3 length: 13 amino acids. Germline lookup yields CDR1 SGHRS and CDR2 YFSETQ. With 4 bases removed from V and 9 bases from J, the gap between germline ends came to 14 bases. This CDR3 is CASSRGGGVEQFF. The CDR3 DNA reads as TGCGCCAGCAGCCGAGGTGGAGGGGTTGAGCAGTTCTTC.

This chain links TRBV19 with TRBJ2-5; D may correspond to TRBD1 or TRBD2 (5 bases each). V was cut by 4 bases and J by 4 bases, with 10 bases left in between. The CDR3 spans 13 residues. The germline gives CDR1 LNHDA, CDR2 SQIVND (reference sequence). The DNA of the CDR3 is TGTGCCAGTAGTACCGGGACCTCAGAGACCCAGTACTTC. Its protein is CASSTGTSETQYF.

The chain links TRBV29-1 to TRBJ2-2, with 9 bases fitting TRBD1. Looked up from germline, CDR1 is SQVTM and CDR2 is ANQGSEA. V shed 7 bases, J shed 1 base, and the junction held 10 bases outside the gene matches. The CDR3 consists of 16 residues. For the CDR3, the DNA is TGCAGCGCCAATGCCCCGGGACAGGGGAACACCGGGGAGCTGTTTTTT. Protein: CSANAPGQGNTGELFF.

This chain joins TRBV29-1 and TRBJ2-2; the match to TRBD2 covers 8 bases. The V and J ends lost 6 bases and 5 bases, in that order; junction bases with no gene match: 5. Germline V gene lookup returns CDR1 SQVTM and CDR2 ANQGSEA. CDR3 length equals 13 residues. The CDR3 loop reads CSVELAVTGELFF. The CDR3 DNA reads as TGCAGCGTCGAACTAGCGGTAACCGGGGAGCTGTTTTTT.

The chain recombines TRBV28 with TRBJ1-2, with TRBD1 matching over 10 bases. CDR3 size: 15 residues. Germline values: CDR1 MDHEN, CDR2 SYDVKM. V dropped 6 bases and J dropped 5; count of bases not matched to a gene: 9. Written as DNA, the CDR3 is TGTGCCAGCAGCCCCCAGGGACAGGGGAGATATGGCTACACCTTC. Residues: CASSPQGQGRYGYTF.

This clone appeared once. The chain joins TRBV30 to TRBJ2-5; D unclear. The CDR3 runs to 14 residues. Per germline, CDR1 GTSNPN and CDR2 SVGIG (reference sequence). Trimming removed 7 bases at V and 5 bases at J, with 20 bases between. CDR3 sequence reads: CASFLGSRGETQYF. The CDR3, as DNA: TGTGCCTCCTTCCTCGGGTCGAGAGGCGAGACCCAGTACTTC.

The rearrangement joins TRBV27 to TRBJ1-5, with 8 bases aligning to TRBD1. V dropped 5 bases and J dropped 3; count of bases not matched to a gene: 6. CDR3 length equals 15 residues. Germline V gene sequence: CDR1 MNHEY, CDR2 SMNVEV (reference sequence). The CDR3 DNA follows: TGTGCCAGCAGTCAAACAGGGGGTTACAATCAGCCCCAGCATTTT. This codes for CASSQTGGYNQPQHF.

This sequence joins TRBV4-2 and TRBJ2-7; tentative D call: TRBD1 (5 bases). Trimming removed 0 bases at V and 2 bases at J, with 14 bases between. Looked up from germline, CDR1 is LGHNA and CDR2 is YNFKEQ. The CDR3 has 16 residues. The CDR3 bases are TGTGCCAGCAGCCAAGAACAAGTGGGGCTAACCTACGAGCAGTACTTC. It encodes CASSQEQVGLTYEQYF.

This clone was recorded a few times. The chain uses TRBV28 and TRBJ1-2; the D gene is possibly TRBD1 (5 bases). This CDR3 has 13 amino acids. Germline loops: CDR1 MDHEN, CDR2 SYDVKM. V gave up 10 bases and J gave up 2 bases, with 14 bases separating them. The chain's CDR3 is CATFSGANYGYTF. The CDR3 nucleotides are TGTGCCACATTCAGCGGGGCAAACTATGGCTACACCTTC.

This rearrangement joins TRBV4-3 to TRBJ2-7, with 8 bases aligning to TRBD2. The trim removed 1 base at V and 0 bases at J, leaving 2 bases unmatched. From germline, CDR1 is LGHNA and CDR2 YSLEER. The length of the CDR3 is 15 residues. The CDR3: CASSQGTSSSYEQYF. The DNA for the CDR3 is TGCGCCAGCAGCCAAGGGACTAGCAGCTCCTACGAGCAGTACTTC.

This clone was counted a single time. V gene TRBV29-1 combines with J gene TRBJ1-4, with TRBD1 matching 12 bases. V shed 4 bases and J 0 bases; nucleotides not matched to a gene: 18. The germline V gene encodes CDR1 SQVTM and CDR2 ANQGSEA. The CDR3 length is 21 residues. CDR3: CSVVVGTGGAKGSATNEKLFF. The CDR3 region has the DNA TGCAGCGTTGTAGTCGGGACAGGGGGCGCCAAGGGCTCTGCAACTAATGAAAAACTGTTTTTT.

The chain joins TRBV6-1 to TRBJ2-2, with 7 bases matching TRBD1. The CDR3 is 16 residues long. With 0 bases clipped from V and 4 bases from J, the junction kept 5 bases outside the gene matches. Germline lookup yields CDR1 MNHNS and CDR2 SASEGT. In DNA form, the CDR3 reads TGTGCCAGCAGTGAAGCGAATTACAGGGGCACCGGGGAGCTGTTTTTT. Encoded protein: CASSEANYRGTGELFF.

The chain joins TRBV19 to TRBJ1-5; D gene uncertain. This CDR3 contains 14 residues. Germline V CDR1 and CDR2: LNHDA, SQIVND (reference sequence). Trimming left V 1 base short and J 4 bases short, with 8 bases between. The CDR3 DNA follows: TGTGCCAGTAGTATAGTTCCGGGGAATCAGCCCCAGCATTTT. This codes for CASSIVPGNQPQHF.

This chain connects TRBV7-6 to TRBJ2-7; TRBD1 is a possible D gene (5 bases). Trimming pared 4 bases from V and 1 base from J, leaving 14 bases between. CDR1 is SGHVS and CDR2 is FNYEAQ in the germline V gene. The CDR3 contains 15 residues. The chain's CDR3 is CASSSRTTGSYEQYF. The CDR3 DNA reads as TGTGCCAGCAGCTCCCGAACTACAGGTTCCTACGAGCAGTACTTC.

This rearrangement joins TRBV7-6 to TRBJ1-2; 8 bases map to TRBD1. Germline CDR1 and CDR2: SGHVS and FNYEAQ. V was pared by 7 bases and J by 4 bases, with 11 bases of the junction left unmatched. This CDR3 is 15 amino acids long. This CDR3 is CASTLGTGWSYGYTF. DNA of the CDR3: TGTGCCAGCACCCTTGGGACAGGCTGGTCCTATGGCTACACCTTC. The full variable domain, in which reference TRBV7-6 and TRBJ1-2 provide the parts outside the CDR3, is GAGVSQSPRYKVTKRGQDVALRCDPISGHVSLYWYRQALGQGPEFLTYFNYEAQQDKSGLPNDRFSAERPEGSISTLTIQRTEQRDSAMYRCASTLGTGWSYGYTFGSGTRLTVV.

This chain links TRBV5-4 with TRBJ2-1; 16 bases map to TRBD2. The CDR3 spans 15 residues. Germline trimming cut 1 base from V and 10 bases from J; bases unmatched to any gene: 2. CDR1 is SGHNT and CDR2 is YYREEE in the germline V gene (reference sequence). DNA of the CDR3: TGTGCCAGCAGCTTGCAGGGACTAGCGGGAGGGGAGCAGTTCTTC. This codes for CASSLQGLAGGEQFF.

The V call is TRBV7-3, the J call TRBJ2-4, with 12 positions matching TRBD2. Germline lookup yields CDR1 SGHTA and CDR2 FQGTGA. The CDR3 totals 16 residues. The V and J ends lost 2 bases and 4 bases, in that order; junction bases with no gene match: 3. CDR3 region: CASSLLAGGEKNIQYF. In DNA, the CDR3 is TGTGCCAGCAGCTTACTAGCGGGAGGGGAGAAAAACATTCAGTACTTC.

The V gene is TRBV14, the J gene TRBJ1-3, with TRBD1 matching over 8 bases. The CDR3 contains 15 residues. The germline V gene has CDR1 SGHDN and CDR2 FVKESK. The V gene end was trimmed by 5 bases and the J gene end by 6 bases; junction bases not matched to a gene: 9. The CDR3 spells CASSYGTGWENTIYF. The CDR3 region has the DNA TGTGCCAGCAGCTATGGGACAGGTTGGGAAAACACCATATATTTT. The full variable domain, completed using reference TRBV14 and TRBJ1-3, is EAGVTQFPSHSVIEKGQTVTLRCDPISGHDNLYWYRRVMGKEIKFLLHFVKESKQDESGMPNNRFLAERTGGTYSTLKVQPAELEDSGVYFCASSYGTGWENTIYFGEGSWLTVV.

This chain joins TRBV15 and TRBJ2-3, with 14 positions matching TRBD2. This CDR3 has 17 amino acids. V trimming: 4 bases; J trimming: 4 bases; junction bases outside the gene matches: 7. Germline CDR1 is LNHNV and CDR2 is YYDKDF (reference sequence). The CDR3 is CATSTGTSGSSADTQYF. The CDR3 DNA sequence: TGTGCCACCAGCACGGGGACTAGCGGGAGTAGTGCAGATACGCAGTATTTT.

This chain joins TRBV14 and TRBJ2-7; 7 bases fit TRBD2. The CDR3 is 15 amino acids. Germline values: CDR1 SGHDN, CDR2 FVKESK. J lost 4 bases, V lost 1 base, and 7 bases had no gene match. The CDR3 sequence: CASSQGGGGVYEQYF. CDR3 coding DNA: TGTGCCAGCAGCCAAGGCGGGGGAGGAGTATACGAGCAGTACTTC. Full variable domain (rest looked up from reference TRBV14 and TRBJ2-7): EAGVTQFPSHSVIEKGQTVTLRCDPISGHDNLYWYRRVMGKEIKFLLHFVKESKQDESGMPNNRFLAERTGGTYSTLKVQPAELEDSGVYFCASSQGGGGVYEQYFGPGTRLTVT.